A single sample is the source of the 25 T cell receptor beta chains below, sequenced in a study of T cell responses to AZD1222 COVID-19 vaccine. TCRdb's table, derived via immunoSEQ multiplex PCR, lists solely in-frame clones and lacks some. The data hold some 120,000 clones, with 85% to 90% observed a single time. The input for sequencing was peripheral blood, taken 28 days after the second AZD1222 dose. The receptors shown here come from an adult who received the AZD1222 COVID-19 vaccine.

The chain is built from TRBV27 and TRBJ2-1; the match to TRBD2 covers 15 bases. J gave up 0 bases and V 6 bases, and 3 bases lay outside the gene matches. Germline CDR1 is MNHEY and CDR2 is SMNVEV (reference sequence). The CDR3 contains 17 residues. The DNA of the CDR3 is TGTGCCAGCAGCGGACTAGCGGGGGGGAGCTCCTACAATGAGCAGTTCTTC. This gives the protein CASSGLAGGSSYNEQFF.

The count of this clone is one. CDR3 sequence: CASSDHQGLHTDTQYF. The CDR3 nucleotides are TGTGCCAGCAGTGATCACCAGGGTCTCCACACAGATACGCAGTATTTT. The chain couples TRBV25-1 to TRBJ2-3; D is perhaps TRBD1 (5 bases). Trimming shortened V by 3 bases and J by 2 bases, and 15 bases separated the two germline ends. There are 16 residues in the CDR3. CDR1 is MGHDK and CDR2 is SYGVNS in the germline V gene.

This clone was counted between two and nine times. The rearrangement links TRBV9 to TRBJ1-5, with D unresolved. Between the trimmed V and J ends, which lost 0 bases and 2 bases, there was a span of 6 bases. Germline assignment: CDR1 SGDLS and CDR2 YYNGEE. This CDR3 has 14 amino acids. CDR3 loop: CASSVGPRNQPQHF. DNA for the CDR3: TGTGCCAGCAGCGTAGGGCCGCGCAATCAGCCCCAGCATTTT. Supplemented by reference TRBV9 and TRBJ1-5, the full variable domain reads DSGVTQTPKHLITATGQRVTLRCSPRSGDLSVYWYQQSLDQGLQFLIQYYNGEERAKGNILERFSAQQFPDLHSELNLSSLELGDSALYFCASSVGPRNQPQHFGDGTRLSIL.

The chain couples TRBV18 to TRBJ1-1, with 7 bases that match TRBD1. J gave up 5 bases and V 2 bases, and 8 bases lay outside the gene matches. The CDR3 sequence is 15 residues long. Per the germline V gene, CDR1 is KGHSH and CDR2 is LQKENI. This CDR3 reads CASSPSPPGGTEAFF. In nucleotides, the CDR3 is TGTGCCAGCTCACCAAGCCCCCCAGGGGGTACTGAAGCTTTCTTT.

This clone was seen only once. The chain employs TRBV6-5 and TRBJ2-1, with D tentatively TRBD1 (6 bases). The CDR3 loop spans 15 amino acids. Trimming took off 6 bases at V and 0 bases at J, with 12 bases between the two ends. The germline CDR1 and CDR2 sequences are MNHEY and SVGAGI. The CDR3 bases are TGTGCCAGCAGCCCCGAGGGACACTCCTACAATGAGCAGTTCTTC. This encodes CASSPEGHSYNEQFF.

V and J are TRBV19 and TRBJ1-5; D call uncertain. The CDR3 spans 15 residues. Germline V gene sequence: CDR1 LNHDA, CDR2 SQIVND (reference sequence). Deletions cut 3 bases from V and 5 bases from J, with 14 bases between. This chain's CDR3 is CASSITAGGHQPQHF. CDR3 nucleotide sequence: TGTGCCAGTAGTATCACGGCAGGAGGCCATCAGCCCCAGCATTTT.

The chain recombines TRBV7-9 with TRBJ1-1; D is unclear. The CDR3 spans 14 residues. V shed 2 bases and J shed 4 bases, with 11 bases lying between them. Germline CDR1 reads SEHNR; CDR2 reads FQNEAQ (reference sequence). The CDR3 bases are TGTGCCAGCAGCTTACTGGCCAGGAGCACTGAAGCTTTCTTT. It yields the protein CASSLLARSTEAFF.

The V call is TRBV6-1, the J call TRBJ2-6; no firm D call. This CDR3 comprises 15 residues. V lost 2 bases, J lost 0 bases, and 5 bases lay in between. Germline CDR1 MNHNS, CDR2 SASEGT. CDR3 nucleotides: TGTGCCAGCAGTGAACAGTTCTCTGGGGCCAACGTCCTGACTTTC. It translates to CASSEQFSGANVLTF.

The J gene is TRBJ2-1, the V gene TRBV18; D is perhaps TRBD1 or TRBD2 (6 bases each). There are 15 residues in the CDR3. Germline V gene data show CDR1 as KGHSH and CDR2 as LQKENI. Trimming pared 0 bases from V and 3 bases from J, leaving 9 bases between. The CDR3: CASSPPEGGYNEQFF. Written as DNA, the CDR3 is TGTGCCAGCTCACCACCGGAGGGGGGCTACAATGAGCAGTTCTTC.

V usage is TRBV3-1 (or the pseudogene TRBV3-2) and J usage is TRBJ2-1, with D unclear. Deletions cut 4 bases from V and 0 bases from J, with 7 bases between. The CDR3 runs to 14 residues. Germline V CDR1 and CDR2: LGHDT, YNNKEL (reference sequence). The CDR3 DNA sequence: TGTGCCAGCAGCCGCCAGAGCTCCTACAATGAGCAGTTCTTC. Amino acid sequence: CASSRQSSYNEQFF.

The CDR3 is CASSYLSVVAAPLHF. The DNA for the CDR3 is TGTGCCAGCAGTTACCTATCCGTGGTTGCGGCACCCCTCCACTTT. The V and J genes are TRBV6-2 or TRBV6-3 and TRBJ1-6; no firm D call. The length of the CDR3 is 15 residues. Trimming cost V 2 bases and J 11 bases, with 16 bases left between them. Looked up from germline, CDR1 is MNHEY and CDR2 is SVGEGT.

The rearrangement uses TRBV21-1 and TRBJ2-7; TRBD2, as called in the table, went unchecked against the DNA. TRBV21-1 is shown as a pseudogene. CDR3 length: 17 residues. The CDR3 DNA sequence: TGTGCCAGCAGCTCACTAGCGGGGGAGGGCTTAAAAGGCGAGCAGTACTTC. Protein: CASSSLAGEGLKGEQYF.

This chain uses TRBV25-1 with TRBJ2-3; D is unclear. Trimming took off 2 bases at V and 2 bases at J, with 8 bases between the two ends. In germline, CDR1 is MGHDK, CDR2 SYGVNS. CDR3 size: 14 residues. In nucleotides, the CDR3 is TGTGCCAGCAGTGAACAAGCTGCCACAGATACGCAGTATTTT. Amino acids: CASSEQAATDTQYF.

The chain recombines TRBV6-9 with TRBJ2-1; D unclear. CDR1 and CDR2 from the germline V gene are MNHGY and SVAAGI. V gave up 0 bases and J gave up 2 bases, with 11 bases separating them. This CDR3 spans 16 amino acids. This CDR3 reads CASSYSERGTYNEQFF. The CDR3 DNA is TGTGCCAGCAGTTATTCGGAGCGAGGCACCTACAATGAGCAGTTCTTC.

The table lists this clone with a count of one. The gene calls are TRBV5-4 and TRBJ2-5; D not resolved. V was cut by 0 bases and J by 2 bases, with 8 bases left in between. The CDR3 is 14 amino acids. The germline V gene encodes CDR1 SGHNT and CDR2 YYREEE (reference sequence). CDR3 in amino acids: CASSLVGVQETQYF. The DNA for the CDR3 is TGTGCCAGCAGCTTGGTCGGCGTACAAGAGACCCAGTACTTC.

The CDR3 here is CASSLGGVSYTF. For the CDR3, the DNA is TGCGCCAGCAGCTTGGGAGGGGTCAGTTACACCTTC. The chain joins TRBV5-1 to TRBJ1-2; TRBD1 is a possible D gene (5 bases). CDR1 and CDR2 from the germline V gene are SGHRS and YFSETQ. V was shortened by 0 bases and J by 11 bases, with 11 bases between the two germline ends. This CDR3 is built from 12 residues.

The chain links TRBV2 to TRBJ1-1, with D uncertain. Germline assignment: CDR1 SNHLY and CDR2 FYNNEI. CDR3 length: 13 residues. The ends were cut back, 6 bases at V and 10 bases at J, with 18 bases in the middle. This CDR3 reads CASSVEGFSGAFF. The CDR3 DNA is TGTGCCAGCAGCGTAGAGGGATTTAGTGGAGCTTTCTTT. Full variable domain (outside the CDR3, taken from reference TRBV2 and TRBJ1-1): EPEVTQTPSHQVTQMGQEVILRCVPISNHLYFYWYRQILGQKVEFLVSFYNNEISEKSEIFDDQFSVERPDGSNFTLKIRSTKLEDSAMYFCASSVEGFSGAFFGQGTRLTVV.

Only one count was recorded for this clone. The chain uses TRBV6-2 or TRBV6-3 and TRBJ2-3, with 7 bases aligning to TRBD2. The CDR3 totals 14 residues. V trimming: 4 bases; J trimming: 2 bases; junction bases outside the gene matches: 3. The germline gives CDR1 MNHEY, CDR2 SVGEGT. The CDR3 DNA is TGTGCCAGCAGTTCGGCGGGAGACACAGATACGCAGTATTTT. This gives the protein CASSSAGDTDTQYF.

The chain couples TRBV29-1 to TRBJ2-3; 13 bases fit TRBD2. Trimming at V came to 5 bases and at J to 1 base, leaving 3 bases not matched to a gene. Per the germline V gene, CDR1 is SQVTM and CDR2 is ANQGSEA. This CDR3 is 15 amino acids long. CDR3 DNA sequence: TGCAGCGTTCAGGGACTAGCGGGGCGCACAGATACGCAGTATTTT. Its translation is CSVQGLAGRTDTQYF.

This clone was counted once. This chain links TRBV28 with TRBJ2-2; TRBD1 is a possible D gene (5 bases). V lost 5 bases and J lost 6, with 16 bases in between. The germline gives CDR1 MDHEN, CDR2 SYDVKM. CDR3 size: 15 residues. Here the CDR3 reads CASSLGILRAGELFF. The DNA for the CDR3 is TGTGCCAGCAGTCTGGGGATACTCAGGGCCGGGGAGCTGTTTTTT.

The V and J genes are TRBV5-8 and TRBJ1-1; D is perhaps TRBD1 (6 bases). V lost 3 bases, J lost 2 bases, and 20 bases lay in between. The CDR3 covers 17 residues. In germline, CDR1 is SGHTS, CDR2 YDEGEE. The DNA of the CDR3 is TGTGCCAGCAGCTACTCGGCCGGAGCAGGGGTAAACACTGAAGCTTTCTTT. Protein: CASSYSAGAGVNTEAFF.

The chain carries TRBV5-1 and TRBJ1-4; a possible D gene is TRBD1 (5 bases). The V gene's germline CDR1 is SGHRS and CDR2 YFSETQ. Trimming shortened V by 0 bases and J by 4 bases, and 10 bases separated the two germline ends. This CDR3 region has 15 residues. The CDR3 sequence: CASSLVSGFNEKLFF. The CDR3 nucleotides read TGCGCCAGCAGCTTGGTTTCAGGGTTTAATGAAAAACTGTTTTTT. The complete variable domain, with remaining parts taken from reference TRBV5-1 and TRBJ1-4, reads KAGVTQTPRYLIKTRGQQVTLSCSPISGHRSVSWYQQTPGQGLQFLFEYFSETQRNKGNFPGRFSGRQFSNSRSEMNVSTLELGDSALYLCASSLVSGFNEKLFFGSGTQLSVL.

This clone was found once. This chain connects TRBV4-2 to TRBJ1-5, with 7 bases lining up with TRBD1. Losses at the gene ends were 3 bases for V and 2 bases for J; bases not matched to a gene: 4. This CDR3 is built from 15 residues. CDR1 LGHNA and CDR2 YNFKEQ come from the germline V gene. The CDR3 DNA reads TGTGCCAGCAGCCAGGAAGACAGGGGCAATCAGCCCCAGCATTTT. It encodes CASSQEDRGNQPQHF.

J is TRBJ1-2 and V is TRBV4-1, with D possibly TRBD1 on 5 matching bases. This CDR3 has 14 residues. The V gene lost 1 base and the J gene lost 7 bases, with 13 bases spanning the gap. Germline V gene sequence: CDR1 MGHRA, CDR2 YSYEKL. The CDR3 region is CASSQASGFGGYTF. CDR3 sequence (DNA): TGCGCCAGCAGCCAAGCCTCAGGGTTCGGTGGCTACACCTTC.

The chain has TRBV29-1 and TRBJ2-1, with 12 bases that match TRBD2. This CDR3 comprises 14 residues. After removal of 7 bases from V and 9 bases from J, the junction contained 10 bases not matched to a gene. In germline, CDR1 is SQVTM, CDR2 ANQGSEA. CDR3 coding DNA: TGCAGCGCCAAACTAGCGGGGGGCGGAGGTGAGCAGTTCTTC. Translating it yields CSAKLAGGGGEQFF.